The text below deals with one T cell receptor beta chain. Its recognized antigen is unknown. Within one base of it there is no much larger clone, and no base qualities were kept. Each collaborating institution followed its own protocols to collect whole blood in K2EDTA tubes. For TCRbeta analysis, collaborator samples were shipped as frozen whole blood, as isolated PBMCs, or as DNA extracted from either sample type. TCRbeta CDR3 regions were amplified from genomic DNA using the immunoSEQ Assay, a bias-controlled multiplex PCR. Processing in the source paper ran as follows. The number of nucleated cells in each sample was estimated from the amplification of reference gene primers within the assay. To quantify the absolute abundance of each unique TCRbeta CDR3 rearrangement, sequence reads were collapsed and filtered. For each sample, productive Simpson clonality was calculated as the square root of Simpson's diversity index over productive rearrangements. Held by TCRdb, this immuneACCESS table contains in-frame sequences only and omits some clones. Under half of the omission traces to an unresolved V gene where checked; the cause of the rest is unknown. That table supplies the V and J calls and clone size; D and trimming were determined from the DNA. The sample table holds 65,000 to 90,000 clones, of which roughly 80% were seen once. 4% to 5.5% of the sample belongs to the ten largest clones.

This sample stems from a study of blood T cell repertoires in COVID-19 (dated by TCRdb to between 2020 and 2021). About the investigation overall: Collaborator samples came from the United States, Italy and Spain and covered acute and convalescent phases of COVID-19. The prospective study material was composed of cDNA or gDNA derived from T cells, B-cell-depleted T cells, or PBMCs. The dataset comprised deeply sampled blood TCRbeta repertoires from subjects exposed to, actively infected with, or recovered from COVID-19. The repertoires were released in a freely available public database meant as a resource for research on the immune response to SARS-CoV-2. The samples were drawn from two sources: the first 160 participants of the ongoing ImmuneRACE study, and 1,200 or so subjects contributed by 6 global collaborators. Nearly every sample came with metadata listing a de-identified subject ID, COVID-19 status, age in years and sex. Where available, HLA class I and class II types were taken from metadata supplied by the sample provider and were not determined by assay-based typing.

General study outcomes and caveats: How much clinical and demographic metadata was included differed by source and by participant, and the metadata was provided uncurated.

Cut back by 0 bases and 3 bases, the V and J ends lie 7 bases apart. CDR1 SGHNT and CDR2 YYREEE were looked up in the germline V gene (reference sequence). The CDR3 covers 14 residues, taking in both the cysteine and the phenylalanine. This entry keeps only the CDR3 DNA: 42 bases, framed from base 1. The receptor comes from a woman at least 80 years old with active or convalescent COVID-19. The sample taken for sequencing was peripheral blood. The sequence is built from TRBV5-4 and TRBJ2-1; tentative D gene TRBD1, with 6 bases matching. The encoded CDR3 is CASSLAGHYNEQFF. The DNA sequence follows: TGTGCCAGCAGCTTGGCGGGACACTACAATGAGCAGTTCTTC.